The T cell receptor beta chain under discussion was sequenced for a study of blood T cell repertoires in COVID-19. Study in general: Collection of acute and convalescent COVID-19 samples took place in the United States, Italy and Spain. The cDNA or gDNA used as material had been derived from T cells, B-cell-depleted T cells, or PBMCs.

This clone was seen once. In the original workflow: Reference gene primer amplification in the assay estimated nucleated cell counts. Libraries were prepared by immunoSEQ multiplex PCR; TCRdb keeps only in-frame clonotypes and omits some of them. Clone size and V and J calls were adopted from that table, with D and trimming inferred from the DNA. In the table there are 90,000 to 100,000 clones, 87% of which are singletons. Germline assignment: CDR1 MNHEY and CDR2 SVGAGI. V was cut by 6 bases and J by 4 bases, with 9 bases left in between. There are 12 residues in the CDR3. The TCR comes from a man in his 70s with acute or convalescent COVID-19. Input material: peripheral blood. This chain links TRBV6-5 with TRBJ1-2; possible D gene TRBD1, 5 bases. Here the CDR3 reads CASRPGLYGYTF. CDR3 nucleotide sequence: TGTGCCAGCAGGCCGGGACTCTATGGCTACACCTTC.